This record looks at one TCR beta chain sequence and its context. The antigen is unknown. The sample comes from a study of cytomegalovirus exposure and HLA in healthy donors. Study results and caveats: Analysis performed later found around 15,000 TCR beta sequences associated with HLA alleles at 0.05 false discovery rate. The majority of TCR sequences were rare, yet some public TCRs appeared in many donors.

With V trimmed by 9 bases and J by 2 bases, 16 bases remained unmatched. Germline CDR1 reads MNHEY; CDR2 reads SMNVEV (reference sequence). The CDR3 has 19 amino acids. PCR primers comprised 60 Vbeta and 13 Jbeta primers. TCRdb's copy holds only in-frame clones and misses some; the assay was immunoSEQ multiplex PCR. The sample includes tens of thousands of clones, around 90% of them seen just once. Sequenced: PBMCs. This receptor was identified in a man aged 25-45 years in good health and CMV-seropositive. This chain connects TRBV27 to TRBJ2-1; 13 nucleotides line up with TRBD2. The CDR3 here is CASSSFWTSGSSAYNEQFF. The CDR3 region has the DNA TGTGCCAGTAGCAGTTTTTGGACTAGCGGGAGTAGTGCCTACAATGAGCAGTTCTTC.